Below, one T cell receptor beta chain is given with its context. This record comes from a study of blood T cell repertoires in COVID-19. Study-level background: The study drew acute and convalescent COVID-19 samples from the United States, Italy and Spain.

The CDR3 has 18 residues. Germline lookup yields CDR1 SEHNR and CDR2 FQNEAQ (reference sequence). Trimming left V 0 bases short and J 0 bases short, with 16 bases between. Per the study methods: Counts of nucleated cells, estimated from reference gene primer amplification, were obtained. Data came from immunoSEQ multiplex PCR; TCRdb stores just in-frame clones and leaves some out. V, J and clone size were drawn from that table, and D and trimming were deduced from the DNA. The sample has roughly 140,000 clones; around 87% are singletons. V and J are TRBV7-9 and TRBJ2-3; perhaps TRBD1 as D (6 bases). The sequence derives from a woman aged 55-70 years with active COVID-19. The sequenced sample consisted of peripheral blood. The CDR3: CASSLAAGATTSTDTQYF. The CDR3 DNA reads as TGTGCCAGCAGCTTAGCGGCAGGGGCAACCACTAGCACAGATACGCAGTATTTT.